This T cell receptor (beta chain) was retrieved from a study of beta chain features in type 1 diabetes. For the study at large: The patient and healthy donor groups were comparable for age, gender and cell yields. General observations from the study: In all four CD4+ subsets, TCRB CDR3 length was significantly, moderately reduced in type 1 diabetes.

Every isolated RNA sample was fully reverse transcribed, so sequencing captured expressed TCRB transcripts. Generated by immunoSEQ multiplex PCR, the TCRdb table keeps only in-frame clones and is missing some. The sample includes a few hundred thousand clones, 16% of them seen just once. V lost 4 bases and J 3 bases, leaving 12 bases between the germline ends. Germline V CDR1 and CDR2: MGHRA, YSYEKL. The CDR3 loop spans 14 amino acids. Comment on this clone: Its antigen is unidentified.

The clonotype originates from a man aged 25-45 years with type 1 diabetes. Sequencing used naive CD4+ T cells from blood. This sequence joins TRBV4-1 and TRBJ2-5; D perhaps matches TRBD1 (6 bases). This CDR3 is CASSPGQTKETQYF. CDR3 bases: TGCGCCAGCAGCCCAGGACAGACCAAAGAGACCCAGTACTTC.